The rows below give T cell receptor beta chains drawn from one sample of a study of T-cell memory formation after mild COVID-19. TCRdb reprocessed the 5' RACE reads via MiXCR and lists one record per CDR3 protein. The table shows fewer than 550,000 distinct CDR3 sequences, with roughly 20% occurring only once. The sequenced material came from PBMCs or a T cell subset sorted from them (not recorded which). The receptors were sampled from an adult woman who had mild COVID-19 (a few samples of this study predate the infection). Cell type and time point are not known. The CDR3 runs from the conserved cysteine through the conserved F or W. A D gene is named only where the DNA matches it firmly. Clone size is not always given. Where it is, it says once, few, many or a class for expanded clones.

v_gene	d_gene	abundance	j_gene	CDR3aa	CDR3nt
TRBV7-8	-	few	TRBJ1-2	CASSLHRENYGYTF	TGTGCCAGCAGCCTACACAGGGAAAACTATGGCTACACCTTC
TRBV27	-	few	TRBJ2-7	CASSLALGSHEQYF	TGTGCCAGCAGTTTAGCCCTGGGGTCCCACGAGCAGTACTTC
TRBV5-1	-	-	TRBJ2-2	CASSWRGNTGELFF	TGCGCCAGCAGCTGGAGGGGCAACACCGGGGAGCTGTTTTTT
TRBV7-9	TRBD1	-	TRBJ2-3	CASSLVQGSTDTQYF	TGTGCCAGCAGCTTAGTACAGGGGAGCACAGATACGCAGTATTTT
TRBV7-9	TRBD2	-	TRBJ2-7	CASSLLGGLAGGLLDEQYF	TGTGCCAGCAGCTTACTAGGCGGACTAGCGGGGGGCCTGCTCGACGAGCAGTACTTC
TRBV6-9	-	-	TRBJ2-2	CASIDNRDTAVGELFF	TGTGCCAGCATTGACAACCGGGACACCGCTGTCGGGGAGCTGTTTTTT
TRBV7-3	-	-	TRBJ2-3	CASSLGGTAQDTQYF	TGTGCCAGCAGCTTAGGCGGGACAGCTCAAGATACGCAGTATTTT
TRBV19	-	few	TRBJ2-7	CASRRATGKSDEQYF	TGTGCCAGTAGAAGAGCAACGGGTAAAAGCGACGAGCAGTACTTC
TRBV25-1	-	-	TRBJ1-1	CASSELRGSEAFF	TGTGCCAGCAGTGAATTGAGGGGATCTGAAGCTTTCTTT
TRBV6-2/TRBV6-3	TRBD1	-	TRBJ2-1	CASVPDRGPYNEQFF	TGTGCCAGCGTCCCAGACAGGGGGCCCTACAATGAGCAGTTCTTC
TRBV19	-	few	TRBJ2-6	CASRIGSSGANVLTF	TGTGCCAGTAGAATCGGGAGCTCTGGGGCCAACGTCCTGACTTTC
TRBV7-3	-	-	TRBJ1-1	CASSLGVLNTEAFF	TGTGCCAGCAGCTTAGGGGTTTTGAACACTGAAGCTTTCTTT
TRBV4-1	-	few	TRBJ1-2	CASSQDGVQFNYGYTF	TGCGCCAGCAGCCAAGATGGCGTCCAGTTTAACTATGGCTACACCTTC
TRBV6-6	-	-	TRBJ1-5	CDSSYSNSGSGSQPQHF	TGTGACAGCAGTTACTCGAATAGTGGGTCCGGGAGTCAGCCCCAGCATTTT
TRBV20-1	-	-	TRBJ1-4	CSARDFRAGDEKLFF	TGCAGTGCTCGCGACTTCAGGGCGGGAGATGAAAAACTGTTTTTT
TRBV9	TRBD1	-	TRBJ2-7	CASSGGTGLNEQYF	TGTGCCAGCAGCGGGGGGACAGGGTTGAACGAGCAGTACTTC
TRBV7-2	-	-	TRBJ1-5	CASSLDSGFSNQPQHF	TGTGCCAGCAGCTTAGACTCGGGGTTTAGCAATCAGCCCCAGCATTTT
TRBV4-1	-	-	TRBJ1-2	CASSQDRRGVSYGYTF	TGCGCCAGCAGCCAAGATCGGCGGGGGGTTTCCTATGGCTACACCTTC
TRBV27	TRBD2	-	TRBJ2-6	CASSLSAASGPGANVLTF	TGTGCCAGCAGTTTATCGGCGGCTAGCGGTCCTGGGGCCAACGTCCTGACTTTC
TRBV12-3/TRBV12-4	-	-	TRBJ2-1	CASSSGWTYNEQFF	TGTGCCAGCAGTTCAGGATGGACCTACAATGAGCAGTTCTTC
TRBV20-1	-	many	TRBJ2-5	CSASPNRPQYF	TGCAGTGCTAGCCCTAACCGCCCCCAGTACTTC
TRBV2	TRBD1	-	TRBJ2-5	CASSYRGRDQETQYF	TGTGCCAGCAGTTACAGGGGGCGCGACCAAGAGACCCAGTACTTC